A single TCR beta chain is shown here with its context. CDR3 length: 16 amino acids. CDR1 is SGHNT, CDR2 YYREEE, per germline (reference sequence). Trimming cost V 4 bases and J 3 bases; bases outside gene matches: 8. Only in-frame clones appear in the TCRdb table, and some are missing; sequencing was by immunoSEQ multiplex PCR. This table holds 300,000 to 400,000 clones, less than 90% found once. The data originate from a study of blood T cell repertoires in COVID-19. The V and J genes are TRBV5-4 and TRBJ1-2; 11 nucleotides agree with TRBD1. This TCR was sampled from a young woman who had recovered from COVID-19. Sequenced material: PBMCs or T cells enriched from blood (not recorded which). The CDR3 sequence is CASSPAGQGADYGYTF. In DNA form, the CDR3 reads TGTGCCAGCAGCCCCGCCGGACAGGGGGCCGACTATGGCTACACCTTC.